These 19 T cell receptor beta chains were sequenced from one sample in a study of blood T cell repertoires in COVID-19. Data came from immunoSEQ multiplex PCR; TCRdb stores just in-frame clones and leaves some out. Altogether a few hundred thousand clones are present, about 87% being singletons, with the ten largest covering just under 9%. The sample taken for sequencing was PBMCs or T cells enriched from blood (not recorded which). These receptors originate from a woman younger than 30 who had recovered from COVID-19.

The chain is built from TRBV15 and TRBJ2-3, with D perhaps matching TRBD2 (6 bases). The germline V gene has CDR1 LNHNV and CDR2 YYDKDF (reference sequence). This CDR3 comprises 20 residues. V gave up 2 bases and J gave up 0 bases, with 24 bases separating them. CDR3: CATSRYLMGTGDTSTDTQYF. Written as DNA, the CDR3 is TGTGCCACCAGCAGATACCTGATGGGGACTGGAGATACTAGCACAGATACGCAGTATTTT.

The rearrangement links TRBV10-2 to TRBJ2-5, with 7 bases that match TRBD1. The trim removed 3 bases at V and 1 base at J, leaving 8 bases unmatched. Germline CDR1 and CDR2: WSHSY and SAAADI. The CDR3 contains 16 residues. The CDR3 bases are TGCGCCAGCAGTGATTGGACAGGACCGGGCCAAGAGACCCAGTACTTC. Translation gives CASSDWTGPGQETQYF.

CDR3 residues: CASSQVLQVGAFF. CDR3 DNA: TGTGCCAGCAGCCAAGTCCTACAGGTCGGGGCTTTCTTT. The chain employs TRBV3-1 (or the pseudogene TRBV3-2) and TRBJ1-1; D may be TRBD1 (5 bases). Germline CDR1 and CDR2: LGHDT and YNNKEL (reference sequence). Trimming cost V 1 base and J 11 bases, with 14 bases left between them. This CDR3 comprises 13 residues.

CDR3 coding DNA: TGTGCCAGCAGCTTATTGGGTCAGGCCTATGGCTACACCTTC. Encoded protein: CASSLLGQAYGYTF. The V gene is TRBV7-2, the J gene TRBJ1-2; D is unresolved. Germline V gene data show CDR1 as SGHTA and CDR2 as FQGNSA. CDR3 size: 14 residues. Trimming pared 2 bases from V and 4 bases from J, leaving 11 bases between.

The chain combines TRBV12-3 or TRBV12-4 with TRBJ2-3; the match to TRBD2 covers 8 bases. J gave up 6 bases and V 6 bases, and 5 bases lay outside the gene matches. The length of the CDR3 is 13 residues. The CDR3 DNA sequence: TGTGCCAGCAGGACGACGGGGGGGGATACGCAGTATTTT. Amino acid sequence: CASRTTGGDTQYF.

CDR3 loop: CSVVKETQYF. The CDR3 DNA follows: TGCAGCGTTGTTAAAGAGACCCAGTACTTC. The chain is built from TRBV29-1 and TRBJ2-5; D is undetermined. V was trimmed by 4 bases and J by 3 bases, leaving 3 bases between them. The V gene's germline CDR1 is SQVTM and CDR2 ANQGSEA. The CDR3 extends over 10 amino acids.

The chain uses TRBV5-1 and TRBJ1-6; D unresolved. Germline V gives CDR1 SGHRS, CDR2 YFSETQ. V was pared by 0 bases and J by 4 bases, with 11 bases between. This CDR3 comprises 16 residues. For the CDR3, the DNA is TGCGCCAGCAGCTTGGCAGGCCCTCGTTATAATTCACCCCTCCACTTT. Protein: CASSLAGPRYNSPLHF.

The V and J genes are TRBV19 and TRBJ1-1; D ambiguous. From germline, CDR1 is LNHDA and CDR2 SQIVND (reference sequence). The CDR3 contains 13 residues. V gave up 7 bases and J gave up 3 bases, with 12 bases separating them. CDR3 in amino acids: CASIRGFDTEAFF. The CDR3 DNA sequence: TGTGCCAGTATTAGAGGGTTTGACACTGAAGCTTTCTTT.

This chain links TRBV28 with TRBJ2-5; the D gene is possibly TRBD2 (5 bases). In germline, CDR1 is MDHEN, CDR2 SYDVKM. The CDR3 runs to 17 residues. The ends were cut back, 1 base at V and 3 bases at J, with 18 bases in the middle. The CDR3 DNA sequence: TGTGCCAGCAGTTTATATCGGGGTAGCGTGACCGAAGAGACCCAGTACTTC. Its translation: CASSLYRGSVTEETQYF.

This clone was detected once. This chain connects TRBV24-1 to TRBJ1-2; unclear D gene. The ends were cut back, 3 bases at V and 3 bases at J, with 10 bases in the middle. Germline assignment: CDR1 KGHDR and CDR2 SFDVKD. The CDR3 covers 14 residues. The CDR3 sequence is CATSDPDFYYGYTF. The CDR3 nucleotides are TGTGCCACCAGTGATCCGGACTTCTACTATGGCTACACCTTC.

The chain employs TRBV7-2 and TRBJ2-1; TRBD2 agrees at 11 bases. With 0 bases clipped from V and 6 bases from J, the junction kept 10 bases outside the gene matches. The CDR3 covers 18 residues. Per the germline V gene, CDR1 is SGHTA and CDR2 is FQGNSA. The CDR3 is CASSLALSASGGFNEQFF. The CDR3, as DNA: TGTGCCAGCAGCTTAGCGCTCTCGGCTAGCGGGGGGTTCAATGAGCAGTTCTTC.

The chain is built from TRBV5-6 and TRBJ1-2, with 9 bases that match TRBD1. CDR1 and CDR2 (germline): SGHDT, YYEEEE. This CDR3 region has 13 residues. Trimming cost V 6 bases and J 8 bases; bases outside gene matches: 8. DNA of the CDR3: TGTGCCAGCACCCTCACAGGGGGCGGAGGCTACACCTTC. Protein: CASTLTGGGGYTF.

The genes are TRBV6-4 and TRBJ2-3, with no clear D. V lost 2 bases, J lost 1 base, and 7 bases lay in between. In germline, CDR1 is MRHNA, CDR2 SNTAGT. This CDR3 is 14 amino acids long. The CDR3 DNA follows: TGTGCCAGCAGTGACGGGCACCGCACAGATACGCAGTATTTT. It translates to CASSDGHRTDTQYF.

The chain carries TRBV6-5 and TRBJ2-7; D is unclear. Per the germline V gene, CDR1 is MNHEY and CDR2 is SVGAGI. V was trimmed by 4 bases and J by 6 bases, leaving 16 bases between them. The CDR3 has 14 residues. Written as DNA, the CDR3 is TGTGCCAGCAGTTTATCCGTATCTCGTCCCGAGCAGTACTTC. Amino acids: CASSLSVSRPEQYF.

J is TRBJ1-4 and V is TRBV28; D gene uncertain. Trimming cost V 3 bases and J 3 bases, with 5 bases left between them. Germline V gene sequence: CDR1 MDHEN, CDR2 SYDVKM. There are 13 residues in the CDR3. DNA of the CDR3: TGTGCCAGCAGTTTTTCTTCTAATGAAAAACTGTTTTTT. Its protein is CASSFSSNEKLFF.

V and J are TRBV18 and TRBJ2-1; D may be TRBD1 (5 bases). Per germline, CDR1 KGHSH and CDR2 LQKENI. The V gene lost 1 base and the J gene lost 9 bases, with 13 bases spanning the gap. CDR3 size: 14 residues. CDR3 in amino acids: CASSPRPEGVEQFF. In nucleotides, the CDR3 is TGTGCCAGCTCACCACGACCAGAAGGGGTTGAGCAGTTCTTC.

The count of this clone is one. The chain carries TRBV2 and TRBJ1-2, with 9 bases lining up with TRBD1. This CDR3 is 15 amino acids long. CDR1 is SNHLY, CDR2 FYNNEI, per germline. Trimming took 5 bases from V and 5 from J; bases not matched to a gene: 9. CDR3 protein: CASSNYGTGIYGYTF. The CDR3 DNA reads TGTGCCAGCAGTAACTACGGGACAGGGATTTATGGCTACACCTTC.

The rearrangement uses TRBV18 and TRBJ1-4; the match to TRBD1 covers 8 bases. The CDR3 has 13 amino acids. Germline CDR1 and CDR2: KGHSH and LQKENI. Germline trimming cut 6 bases from V and 7 bases from J; bases unmatched to any gene: 4. This chain's CDR3 is CASSADRGEKLFF. Here the CDR3 DNA reads TGTGCCAGCTCTGCAGACAGGGGTGAAAAACTGTTTTTT.

This clone was seen once. The rearrangement joins TRBV30 to TRBJ2-7, with 7 bases aligning to TRBD1. The CDR3 has 15 residues. Per the germline V gene, CDR1 is GTSNPN and CDR2 is SVGIG (reference sequence). The trim removed 2 bases at V and 5 bases at J, leaving 12 bases unmatched. The CDR3 DNA sequence: TGTGCCTGGAGTATAGGGGACAGAAGAGCCAACGAGCAGTACTTC. Its translation: CAWSIGDRRANEQYF. Using reference TRBV30 and TRBJ2-7 for the parts outside the CDR3, the full variable domain is SQTIHQWPATLVQPVGSPLSLECTVEGTSNPNLYWYRQAAGRGLQLLFYSVGIGQISSEVPQNLSASRPQDRQFILSSKKLLLSDSGFYLCAWSIGDRRANEQYFGPGTRLTVT.